Reported below is one T cell receptor (beta chain). Its target is unknown. Time point defined: persistent/refractory GD, antithyroid drugs over 5 years with positive TRAb. PBMC-extracted RNA yielded the TCR library. The CDR3 covers 14 residues. Trimming cost V 3 bases and J 1 base, with 9 bases left between them. Germline V CDR1 and CDR2: SEHNR, FQNEAQ (reference sequence). The record originates from a study of regulatory T cells in long-lasting Graves disease. Study context: It was over 5 years of antithyroid drugs, with positive TSH receptor antibodies, that meant persistent Graves' disease.

Building of the TCR beta libraries involved iRepertoire HTBI primers and Arm-PCR of CDR3 regions. One entry per CDR3 protein, called by TCRdb with MiXCR from the multiplex PCR reads. Among about 430,000 distinct CDR3 sequences listed, about 21% were seen once. Study-level findings and limits: New patients shared 750 to 1,000 public clonotypes, and persistent patients shared more, with 2,741. Persistent disease samples used TRBV28, TRBJ1-2 and TRBJ2-5 preferentially. Persistent Graves' disease cases displayed lower TCR diversity than newly diagnosed ones.

The origin of this receptor is a female donor with Graves disease. This chain uses TRBV7-9 with TRBJ2-5; D is uncertain. The material sequenced was peripheral blood mononuclear cells (PBMCs), taken when the disease was refractory, from a patient treated with antithyroid drugs. CDR3 DNA: TGTGCCAGCAGCTTCGTCGGACCCCAAGAGACCCAGTACTTC. Its translation: CASSFVGPQETQYF.